These 22 T cell receptor beta chains share one sample of origin, sequenced in a study of shared clonotypes between healthy human individuals. Repertoires were generated with immunoSEQ multiplex PCR, while TCRdb's copy carries only in-frame clones and drops some. Counted here are 2.5 million or so clones, around nine tenths occurring once; the ten biggest clones make up over 0.12%. The sample consisted of naive CD4+ T cells sorted from blood. Subset here: CD45RA+ positively selected. The receptor set was obtained from a man between 18 and 35 years old in good health.

The chain combines TRBV10-3 with TRBJ1-1; 7 nucleotides line up with TRBD1. CDR1 and CDR2 (germline): ENHRY, SYGVKD. V shed 6 bases, J shed 10 bases, and the junction held 14 bases outside the gene matches. There are 14 residues in the CDR3. DNA of the CDR3: TGTGCCATCAGCCCTCTGACAGGGAGGGGTGGAGCTTTCTTT. Its translation is CAISPLTGRGGAFF.

The chain couples TRBV2 to TRBJ1-2; D remains unclear. This CDR3 spans 12 amino acids. CDR1 and CDR2 from the germline V gene are SNHLY and FYNNEI. The V end lost 3 bases, the J end lost 6 bases, and 8 bases lay between the germline ends. The CDR3 spells CASSEHIDGYTF. The CDR3 DNA reads TGTGCCAGCAGTGAGCACATTGATGGCTACACCTTC.

The chain links TRBV2 to TRBJ2-5; perhaps TRBD2 as D (6 bases). Germline values: CDR1 SNHLY, CDR2 FYNNEI. The CDR3 is 12 amino acids. The V gene lost 6 bases and the J gene lost 5 bases, with 10 bases spanning the gap. CDR3 sequence reads: CASRASDETQYF. CDR3 bases: TGTGCCAGCAGGGCTAGCGACGAGACCCAGTACTTC. Complete variable domain (other parts from reference TRBV2 and TRBJ2-5): EPEVTQTPSHQVTQMGQEVILRCVPISNHLYFYWYRQILGQKVEFLVSFYNNEISEKSEIFDDQFSVERPDGSNFTLKIRSTKLEDSAMYFCASRASDETQYFGPGTRLLVL.

The J gene is TRBJ2-5, the V gene TRBV5-1, with D tentatively TRBD2 (5 bases). Germline loops: CDR1 SGHRS, CDR2 YFSETQ. The CDR3 has 15 amino acids. Trimming removed 6 bases from V and 4 bases from J, with 19 bases in between. CDR3 amino acids: CASTYVRAVGETQYF. The CDR3 nucleotides read TGCGCCAGCACCTACGTACGAGCGGTTGGAGAGACCCAGTACTTC.

V and J are TRBV5-1 and TRBJ1-2; 7 bases line up with TRBD1. Germline values: CDR1 SGHRS, CDR2 YFSETQ. Trimming removed 0 bases from V and 4 bases from J; junction bases left unmatched: 12. The CDR3 contains 17 residues. The CDR3 region has the DNA TGCGCCAGCAGCTTGGCCAACTATGGAGGGGGCGGCTATGGCTACACCTTC. It codes for CASSLANYGGGGYGYTF.

The chain links TRBV28 to TRBJ2-1; TRBD2 matches at 11 bases. CDR1 is MDHEN, CDR2 SYDVKM, per germline. V was pared by 4 bases and J by 8 bases, with 7 bases of the junction left unmatched. The CDR3 totals 15 residues. As DNA, the CDR3 is TGTGCCAGCAGTTATAGCGGGGGGGCCAGGTATGAGCAGTTCTTC. It yields the protein CASSYSGGARYEQFF.

Here the CDR3 reads CATGLAGVTDTQYF. As DNA, the CDR3 is TGTGCCACGGGACTAGCGGGAGTCACAGATACGCAGTATTTT. The J gene is TRBJ2-3, the V gene TRBV15; 14 bases are a match to TRBD2. CDR1 is LNHNV, CDR2 YYDKDF, per germline (reference sequence). J gave up 2 bases and V 9 bases, and 1 base lay outside the gene matches. The CDR3 length is 14 residues.

The chain couples TRBV6-1 to TRBJ2-7, with a tentative D call TRBD1 (6 bases). Trimming shortened V by 1 base and J by 3 bases, and 10 bases separated the two germline ends. Per germline, CDR1 MNHNS and CDR2 SASEGT. CDR3 length: 14 amino acids. The CDR3 sequence is CASSEGGRGYEQYF. The CDR3 DNA follows: TGTGCCAGCAGTGAAGGGGGCAGGGGCTACGAGCAGTACTTC.

A few counts support this clone. This sequence joins TRBV6-1 and TRBJ1-1; 7 bases agree with TRBD1. Unmatched junction bases numbered 8, after V lost 6 bases and J lost 7 bases. Germline V gene lookup returns CDR1 MNHNS and CDR2 SASEGT. The CDR3 length is 13 residues. In DNA, the CDR3 is TGTGCCAGCAGGGACTTTGGACAGGATGAAGCTTTCTTT. It encodes CASRDFGQDEAFF.

V is TRBV5-1 and J is TRBJ2-7; 7 positions match TRBD2. V lost 4 bases to trimming and J lost 3 bases; unmatched junction nucleotides: 10. This CDR3 is 15 amino acids long. Germline assignment: CDR1 SGHRS and CDR2 YFSETQ. CDR3 amino acids: CASSLGLDSSYEQYF. The DNA for the CDR3 is TGCGCCAGCAGCCTCGGACTAGATTCGAGCTACGAGCAGTACTTC.

This chain joins TRBV7-9 and TRBJ1-6; the D is unclear. V lost 2 bases, J lost 13 bases, and 15 bases lay in between. The CDR3 loop spans 14 amino acids. Looked up from germline, CDR1 is SEHNR and CDR2 is FQNEAQ (reference sequence). The CDR3 loop reads CASSLSGSLGPLHF. CDR3 nucleotide sequence: TGTGCCAGCAGCTTATCAGGATCCTTGGGTCCCCTCCACTTT.

With regard to this clone: Germline is not matched at one junction end, which may reflect a read error. This chain connects TRBV30 to TRBJ1-2; D is undetermined. The CDR3 covers 13 residues. Germline CDR1 and CDR2: GTSNPN and SVGIG (reference sequence). The CDR3 nucleotides read TGTGCCTGTAGTGGTGCCAGCCCTTATGGCTACACCTTC. It specifies CACSGASPYGYTF.

The chain joins TRBV11-2 to TRBJ2-7; D may match TRBD1 or TRBD2 (5 bases each). The CDR3 sequence is 14 residues long. The germline gives CDR1 SGHAT, CDR2 FQNNGV. Trimming pared 3 bases from V and 6 bases from J, leaving 15 bases between. The CDR3 bases are TGTGCCAGCAGCTTGACAGCCTCCGCGGGCGAGCAGTACTTC. Translating it yields CASSLTASAGEQYF.

The chain carries TRBV5-1 and TRBJ2-7; 12 bases fit TRBD1. The J segment lost 0 bases and the V segment lost 0 bases, leaving 19 bases of the junction unmatched. This CDR3 is 22 amino acids long. Germline CDR1 is SGHRS and CDR2 is YFSETQ. CDR3 region: CASSLASFPGTGGISVSYEQYF. DNA for the CDR3: TGCGCCAGCAGCTTGGCCTCGTTTCCCGGGACAGGGGGCATCTCCGTCTCCTACGAGCAGTACTTC.

This sequence joins TRBV19 and TRBJ2-6; D tentatively fits TRBD1 or TRBD2 (5 bases each). Germline values: CDR1 LNHDA, CDR2 SQIVND (reference sequence). This CDR3 has 15 residues. V shed 3 bases and J shed 2 bases, with 8 bases lying between them. In nucleotides, the CDR3 is TGTGCCAGTAGTATGGGGGTGGCTGGGGCCAACGTCCTGACTTTC. It is translated as CASSMGVAGANVLTF.

The V call is TRBV30, the J call TRBJ1-5, with 10 bases fitting TRBD1. Germline loops: CDR1 GTSNPN, CDR2 SVGIG (reference sequence). The trim removed 3 bases at V and 6 bases at J, leaving 5 bases unmatched. The length of the CDR3 is 14 residues. CDR3 in amino acids: CAWRGTGAGQPQHF. Written as DNA, the CDR3 is TGTGCCTGGAGGGGGACAGGGGCCGGTCAGCCCCAGCATTTT.

The chain links TRBV13 to TRBJ1-4; no clear D. Trimming shortened V by 5 bases and J by 5 bases, and 6 bases separated the two germline ends. The CDR3 spans 12 residues. Germline V CDR1 and CDR2: PRHDT, FYEKMQ (reference sequence). CDR3 sequence reads: CASSPRNEKLFF. In DNA, the CDR3 is TGTGCCAGCAGCCCAAGAAATGAAAAACTGTTTTTT.

The chain combines TRBV19 with TRBJ2-7, with D possibly matching TRBD1 (5 bases). This CDR3 has 15 residues. Germline CDR1 LNHDA, CDR2 SQIVND (reference sequence). Between the trimmed V and J ends, which lost 5 bases and 3 bases, there was a span of 17 bases. The CDR3 region has the DNA TGTGCCAGTAGTGCCGGTACAGGTCCCTACTACGAGCAGTACTTC. This codes for CASSAGTGPYYEQYF.

This chain connects TRBV7-8 to TRBJ1-6; D remains unclear. From germline, CDR1 is SGHVS and CDR2 FQNEAQ. Trimming pared 8 bases from V and 8 bases from J, leaving 22 bases between. This CDR3 comprises 16 residues. In nucleotides, the CDR3 is TGTGCCAGCGGCCTTAAGGCCGCGGTACGGGATTCACCCCTCCACTTT. This sequence encodes CASGLKAAVRDSPLHF.

J is TRBJ2-7 and V is TRBV19; 8 bases map to TRBD1. Germline V gene sequence: CDR1 LNHDA, CDR2 SQIVND (reference sequence). The CDR3 spans 16 residues. Unmatched junction bases numbered 10, after V lost 3 bases and J lost 3 bases. The CDR3 protein is CASSIPKGQGGYEQYF. CDR3 nucleotide sequence: TGTGCCAGTAGTATCCCTAAAGGACAGGGAGGCTACGAGCAGTACTTC.

The chain uses TRBV30 and TRBJ2-4; the D call may be TRBD1 or TRBD2 (7 bases each). The CDR3 consists of 15 residues. V gave up 2 bases and J gave up 4 bases, with 15 bases separating them. Germline V gene lookup returns CDR1 GTSNPN and CDR2 SVGIG (reference sequence). The CDR3 coding sequence is TGTGCCTGGAGTCCCAGGGGGGGGACAAAAAACATTCAGTACTTC. As protein: CAWSPRGGTKNIQYF.

The V call is TRBV9, the J call TRBJ2-3; no clear D. The CDR3 is 16 amino acids. The V gene's germline CDR1 is SGDLS and CDR2 YYNGEE. V was pared by 1 base and J by 1 base, with 13 bases between. Written as DNA, the CDR3 is TGTGCCAGCAGCGTATTTATGGACGAAGGCACAGATACGCAGTATTTT. It codes for CASSVFMDEGTDTQYF.